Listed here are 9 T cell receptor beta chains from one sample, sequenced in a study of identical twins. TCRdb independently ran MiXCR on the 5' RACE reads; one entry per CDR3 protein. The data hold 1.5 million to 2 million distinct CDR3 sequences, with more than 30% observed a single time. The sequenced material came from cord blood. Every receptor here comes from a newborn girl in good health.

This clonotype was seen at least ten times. In DNA, the CDR3 is TGCAGCGTCAGGGGAAAGACCCAGTACTTC. Translation: CSVRGKTQYF. V is TRBV29-1 and J is TRBJ2-5, with D possibly TRBD1 on 6 matching bases. The CDR3 is made up of 10 amino acids. V lost 6 bases, J lost 6 bases, and 8 bases lay in between. The germline V gene encodes CDR1 SQVTM and CDR2 ANQGSEA.

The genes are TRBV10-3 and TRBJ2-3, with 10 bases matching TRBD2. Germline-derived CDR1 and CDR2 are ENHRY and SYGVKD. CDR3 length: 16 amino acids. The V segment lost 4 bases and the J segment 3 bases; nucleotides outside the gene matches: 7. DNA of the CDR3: TGTGCCATCAGTGTGAGAGCGGGGGGGTTAACAGATACGCAGTATTTT. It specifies CAISVRAGGLTDTQYF.

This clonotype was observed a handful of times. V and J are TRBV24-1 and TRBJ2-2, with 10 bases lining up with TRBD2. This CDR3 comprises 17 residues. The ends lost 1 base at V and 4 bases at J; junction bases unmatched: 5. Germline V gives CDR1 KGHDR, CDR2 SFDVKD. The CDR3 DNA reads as TGTGCCACCAGTGATTTTCCTAGCGGGAGAGTCACCGGGGAGCTGTTTTTT. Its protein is CATSDFPSGRVTGELFF.

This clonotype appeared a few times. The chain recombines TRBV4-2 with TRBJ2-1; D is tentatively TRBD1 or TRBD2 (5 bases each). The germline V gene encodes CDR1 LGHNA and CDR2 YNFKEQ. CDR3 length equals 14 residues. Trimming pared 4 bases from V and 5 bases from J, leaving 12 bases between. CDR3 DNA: TGTGCCAGCAGCCTAGGACGGGACCACAATGAGCAGTTCTTC. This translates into CASSLGRDHNEQFF.

The CDR3 DNA is TGTGCCAGCAGCCCATGGGTATCTGTGCATGACTCCTACAATGAGCAGTTCTTC. Translating gives CASSPWVSVHDSYNEQFF. This chain links TRBV7-2 with TRBJ2-1; the D is unclear. Trimming left V 5 bases short and J 0 bases short, with 20 bases between. The CDR3 covers 18 residues. Germline V lookup: CDR1 SGHTA, CDR2 FQGNSA. The full variable domain, in which reference TRBV7-2 and TRBJ2-1 provide the parts outside the CDR3, is GAGVSQSPSNKVTEKGKDVELRCDPISGHTALYWYRQSLGQGLEFLIYFQGNSAPDKSGLPSDRFSAERTGGSVSTLTIQRTQQEDSAVYLCASSPWVSVHDSYNEQFFGPGTRLTVL.

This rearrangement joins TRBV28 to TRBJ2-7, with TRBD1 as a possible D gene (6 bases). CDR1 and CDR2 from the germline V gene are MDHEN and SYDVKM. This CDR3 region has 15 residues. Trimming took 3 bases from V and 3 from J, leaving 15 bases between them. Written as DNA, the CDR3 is TGTGCCAGCAGTTTTCGAGACAGGCCCTACTACGAGCAGTACTTC. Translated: CASSFRDRPYYEQYF.

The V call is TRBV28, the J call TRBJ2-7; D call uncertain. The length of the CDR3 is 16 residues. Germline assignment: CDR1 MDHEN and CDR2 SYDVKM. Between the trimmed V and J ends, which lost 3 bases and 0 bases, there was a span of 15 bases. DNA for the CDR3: TGTGCCAGCAGTTTTTCGACGGCTATGGGCTCCTACGAGCAGTACTTC. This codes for CASSFSTAMGSYEQYF.

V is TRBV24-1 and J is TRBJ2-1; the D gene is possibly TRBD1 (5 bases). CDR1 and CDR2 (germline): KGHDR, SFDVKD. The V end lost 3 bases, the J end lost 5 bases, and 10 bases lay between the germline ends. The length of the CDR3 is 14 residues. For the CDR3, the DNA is TGTGCCACCAGTGATGGACAAATGCACAATGAGCAGTTCTTC. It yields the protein CATSDGQMHNEQFF.

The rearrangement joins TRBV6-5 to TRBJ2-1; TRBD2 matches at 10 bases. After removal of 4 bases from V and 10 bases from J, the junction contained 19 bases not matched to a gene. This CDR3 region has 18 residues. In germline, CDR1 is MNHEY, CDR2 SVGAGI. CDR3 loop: CASSSPGSAGGGFDEQFF. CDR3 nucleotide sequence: TGTGCCAGCAGTTCCCCCGGTTCAGCGGGAGGGGGCTTCGACGAGCAGTTCTTC.